This TCR beta chain was found in a study of blood T cell repertoires in COVID-19. Trimming took 8 bases from V and 0 from J, leaving 13 bases between them. CDR3 length: 15 residues. From germline, CDR1 is SNHLY and CDR2 FYNNEI. Original processing methods: Scientists estimated how many nucleated cells there were by amplifying reference gene primers. Repertoires were generated with immunoSEQ multiplex PCR, while TCRdb's copy carries only in-frame clones and drops some. V, J and clone size were drawn from that table, and D and trimming were deduced from the DNA. The repertoire has about 120,000 clones, 80% of them found once; the top ten carry approximately 25%.

Material: peripheral blood. V and J are TRBV2 and TRBJ1-4, with D hard to call. This TCR was sampled from a human donor in a cohort sampled during active COVID-19. The CDR3, as DNA: TGTGCCAGCGGTTTCGGTTTTGCAACTAATGAAAAACTGTTTTTT. It is translated as CASGFGFATNEKLFF.